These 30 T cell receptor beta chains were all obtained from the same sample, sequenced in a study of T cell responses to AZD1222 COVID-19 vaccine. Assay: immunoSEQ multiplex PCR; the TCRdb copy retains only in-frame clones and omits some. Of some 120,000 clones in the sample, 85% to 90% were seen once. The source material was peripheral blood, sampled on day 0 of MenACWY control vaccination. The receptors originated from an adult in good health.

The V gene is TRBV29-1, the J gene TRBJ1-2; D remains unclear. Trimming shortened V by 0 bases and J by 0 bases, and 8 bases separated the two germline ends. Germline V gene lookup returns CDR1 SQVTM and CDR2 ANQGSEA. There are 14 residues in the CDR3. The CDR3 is CSVEEHTANYGYTF. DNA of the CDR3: TGCAGCGTTGAAGAACACACCGCTAACTATGGCTACACCTTC.

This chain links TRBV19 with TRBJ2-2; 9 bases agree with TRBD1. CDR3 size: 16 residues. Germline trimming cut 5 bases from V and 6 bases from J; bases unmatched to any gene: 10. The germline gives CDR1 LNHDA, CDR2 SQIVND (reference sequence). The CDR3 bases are TGTGCCAGTAGTGGGCCGGGACAGGGAGACCCCGGGGAGCTGTTTTTT. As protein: CASSGPGQGDPGELFF.

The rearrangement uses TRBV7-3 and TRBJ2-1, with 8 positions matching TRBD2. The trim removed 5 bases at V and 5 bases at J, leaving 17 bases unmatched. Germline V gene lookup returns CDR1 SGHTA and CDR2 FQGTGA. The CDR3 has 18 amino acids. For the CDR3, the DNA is TGTGCCAGCAGCCCCTCAGGGAGCGGGAGCCCGAAGGACAATGAGCAGTTCTTC. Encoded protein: CASSPSGSGSPKDNEQFF.

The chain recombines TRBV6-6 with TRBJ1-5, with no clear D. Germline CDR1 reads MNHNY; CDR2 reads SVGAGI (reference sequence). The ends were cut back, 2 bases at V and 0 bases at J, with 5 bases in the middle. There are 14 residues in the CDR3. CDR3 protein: CASSYGDSNQPQHF. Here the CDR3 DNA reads TGTGCCAGCAGTTACGGGGATAGCAATCAGCCCCAGCATTTT.

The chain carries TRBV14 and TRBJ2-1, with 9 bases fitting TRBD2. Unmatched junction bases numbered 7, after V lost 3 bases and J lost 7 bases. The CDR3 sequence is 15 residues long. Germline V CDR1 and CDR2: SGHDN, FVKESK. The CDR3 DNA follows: TGTGCCAGCAGCCAGGGTTCTAGCGGGGTTAATGAGCAGTTCTTC. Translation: CASSQGSSGVNEQFF. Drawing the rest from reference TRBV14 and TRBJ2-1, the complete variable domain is EAGVTQFPSHSVIEKGQTVTLRCDPISGHDNLYWYRRVMGKEIKFLLHFVKESKQDESGMPNNRFLAERTGGTYSTLKVQPAELEDSGVYFCASSQGSSGVNEQFFGPGTRLTVL.

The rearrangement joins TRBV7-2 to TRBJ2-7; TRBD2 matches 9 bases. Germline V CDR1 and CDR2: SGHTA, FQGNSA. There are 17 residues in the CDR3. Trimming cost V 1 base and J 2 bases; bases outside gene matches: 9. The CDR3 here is CASSLVSGSGGTYEQYF. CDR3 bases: TGTGCCAGCAGCTTAGTGTCCGGTAGCGGGGGAACCTACGAGCAGTACTTC.

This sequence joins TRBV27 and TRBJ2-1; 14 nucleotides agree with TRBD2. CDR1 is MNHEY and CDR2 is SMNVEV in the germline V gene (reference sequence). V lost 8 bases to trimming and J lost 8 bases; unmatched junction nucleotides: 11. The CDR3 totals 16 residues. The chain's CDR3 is CASLSLGLAGGHEQFF. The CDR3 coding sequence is TGTGCCAGCCTCTCCCTTGGACTAGCGGGAGGACATGAGCAGTTCTTC.

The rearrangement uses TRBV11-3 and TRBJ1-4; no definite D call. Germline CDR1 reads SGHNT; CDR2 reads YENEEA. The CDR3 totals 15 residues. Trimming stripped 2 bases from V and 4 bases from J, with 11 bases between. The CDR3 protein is CASSLHPASNEKLFF. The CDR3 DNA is TGTGCCAGCAGCTTACATCCAGCGAGTAATGAAAAACTGTTTTTT.

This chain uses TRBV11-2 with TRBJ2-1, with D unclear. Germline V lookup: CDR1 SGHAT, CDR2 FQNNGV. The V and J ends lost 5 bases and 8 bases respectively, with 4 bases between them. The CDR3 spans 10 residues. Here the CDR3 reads CASSGDEQFF. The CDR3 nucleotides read TGTGCCAGCAGCGGGGATGAGCAGTTCTTC.

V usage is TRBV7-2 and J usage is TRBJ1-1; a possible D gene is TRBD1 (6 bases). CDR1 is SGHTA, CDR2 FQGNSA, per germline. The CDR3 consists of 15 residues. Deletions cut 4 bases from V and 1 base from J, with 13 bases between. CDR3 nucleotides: TGTGCCAGCAGCTATCGACAGGCGTCGAACACTGAAGCTTTCTTT. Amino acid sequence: CASSYRQASNTEAFF.

CDR3 protein: CASSPDRGVDEQYF. CDR3 sequence (DNA): TGTGCCAGCAGTCCTGACAGAGGGGTAGACGAGCAGTACTTC. The rearrangement joins TRBV25-1 to TRBJ2-7; D assignment may be TRBD1 or TRBD2 (5 bases each). The germline V gene has CDR1 MGHDK and CDR2 SYGVNS. V shed 5 bases and J shed 5 bases, with 16 bases lying between them. The CDR3 is made up of 14 amino acids.

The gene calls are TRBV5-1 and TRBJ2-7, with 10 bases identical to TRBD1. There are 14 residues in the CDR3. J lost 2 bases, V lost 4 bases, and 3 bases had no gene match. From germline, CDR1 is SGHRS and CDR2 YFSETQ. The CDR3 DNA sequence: TGCGCCAGCAGCCGGGGGACAGGGGCCTACGAGCAGTACTTC. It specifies CASSRGTGAYEQYF.

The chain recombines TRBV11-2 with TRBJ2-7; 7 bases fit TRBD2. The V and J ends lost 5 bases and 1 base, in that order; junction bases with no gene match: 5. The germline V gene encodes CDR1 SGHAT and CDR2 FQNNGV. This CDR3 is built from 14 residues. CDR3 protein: CASSPVGGSYEQYF. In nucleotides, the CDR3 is TGTGCCAGCAGCCCGGTGGGGGGGTCCTACGAGCAGTACTTC.

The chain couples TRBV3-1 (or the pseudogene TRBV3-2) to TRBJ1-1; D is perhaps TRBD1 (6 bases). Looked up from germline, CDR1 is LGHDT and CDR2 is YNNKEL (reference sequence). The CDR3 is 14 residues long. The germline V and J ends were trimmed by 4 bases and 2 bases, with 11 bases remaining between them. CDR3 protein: CASSLKGGNTEAFF. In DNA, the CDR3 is TGTGCCAGCAGCCTAAAGGGGGGAAACACTGAAGCTTTCTTT.

CDR3 amino acids: CAISGGAGVIGTDTQYF. The DNA of the CDR3 is TGTGCCATCAGTGGAGGAGCAGGGGTGATAGGCACAGATACGCAGTATTTT. This chain links TRBV10-3 with TRBJ2-3; possible D gene TRBD1, 6 bases. From germline, CDR1 is ENHRY and CDR2 SYGVKD. V shed 4 bases and J shed 1 base, with 18 bases lying between them. The CDR3 contains 17 residues.

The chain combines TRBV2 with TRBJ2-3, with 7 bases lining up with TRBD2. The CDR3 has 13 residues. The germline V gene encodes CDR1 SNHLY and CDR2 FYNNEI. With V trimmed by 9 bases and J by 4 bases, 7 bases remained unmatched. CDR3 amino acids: CAREIAGADTQYF. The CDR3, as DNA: TGTGCCAGAGAAATAGCGGGCGCAGATACGCAGTATTTT. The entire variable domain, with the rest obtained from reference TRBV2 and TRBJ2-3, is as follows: EPEVTQTPSHQVTQMGQEVILRCVPISNHLYFYWYRQILGQKVEFLVSFYNNEISEKSEIFDDQFSVERPDGSNFTLKIRSTKLEDSAMYFCAREIAGADTQYFGPGTRLTVL.

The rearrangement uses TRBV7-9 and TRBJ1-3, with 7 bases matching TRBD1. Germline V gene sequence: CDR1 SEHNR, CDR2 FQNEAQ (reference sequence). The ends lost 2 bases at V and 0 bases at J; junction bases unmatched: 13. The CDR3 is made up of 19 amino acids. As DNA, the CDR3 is TGTGCCAGCAGCTTACCGCTATCGGGACAGATCTTCTCTGGAAACACCATATATTTT. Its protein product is CASSLPLSGQIFSGNTIYF.

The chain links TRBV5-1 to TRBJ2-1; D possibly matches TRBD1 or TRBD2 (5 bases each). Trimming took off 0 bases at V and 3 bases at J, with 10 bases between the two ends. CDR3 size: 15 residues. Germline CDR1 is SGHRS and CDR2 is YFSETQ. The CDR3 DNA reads TGCGCCAGCAGCTTGGACGGGGCCTACTACAATGAGCAGTTCTTC. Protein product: CASSLDGAYYNEQFF.

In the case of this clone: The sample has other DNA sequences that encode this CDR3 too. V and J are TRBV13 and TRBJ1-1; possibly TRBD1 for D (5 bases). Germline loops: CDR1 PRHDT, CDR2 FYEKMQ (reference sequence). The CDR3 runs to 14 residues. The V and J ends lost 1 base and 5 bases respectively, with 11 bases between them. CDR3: CASSLEGLGTEAFF. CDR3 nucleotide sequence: TGTGCCAGCAGCTTAGAGGGGTTGGGGACTGAAGCTTTCTTT.

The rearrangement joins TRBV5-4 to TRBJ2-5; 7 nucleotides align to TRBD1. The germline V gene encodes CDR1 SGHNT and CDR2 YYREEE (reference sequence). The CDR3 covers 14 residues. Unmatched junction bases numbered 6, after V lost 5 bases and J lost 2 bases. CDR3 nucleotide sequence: TGTGCCAGCAGTCTCCGGGACAGACAAGAGACCCAGTACTTC. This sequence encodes CASSLRDRQETQYF.

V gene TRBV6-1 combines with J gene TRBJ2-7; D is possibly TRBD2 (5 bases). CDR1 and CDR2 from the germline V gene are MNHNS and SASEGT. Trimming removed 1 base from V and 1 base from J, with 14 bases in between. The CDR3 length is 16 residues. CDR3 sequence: CASSEDVTTSSYEQYF. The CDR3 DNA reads TGTGCCAGCAGTGAAGATGTGACTACCTCATCCTACGAGCAGTACTTC.

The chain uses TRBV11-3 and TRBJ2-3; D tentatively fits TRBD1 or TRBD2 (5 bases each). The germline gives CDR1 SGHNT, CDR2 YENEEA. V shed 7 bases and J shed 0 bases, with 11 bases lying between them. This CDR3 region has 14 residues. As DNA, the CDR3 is TGTGCCAGCAACCTCGGGGCGAGCACAGATACGCAGTATTTT. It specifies CASNLGASTDTQYF. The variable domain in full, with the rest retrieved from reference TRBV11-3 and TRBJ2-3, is EAGVVQSPRYKIIEKKQPVAFWCNPISGHNTLYWYLQNLGQGPELLIRYENEEAVDDSQLPKDRFSAERLKGVDSTLKIQPAELGDSAVYLCASNLGASTDTQYFGPGTRLTVL.

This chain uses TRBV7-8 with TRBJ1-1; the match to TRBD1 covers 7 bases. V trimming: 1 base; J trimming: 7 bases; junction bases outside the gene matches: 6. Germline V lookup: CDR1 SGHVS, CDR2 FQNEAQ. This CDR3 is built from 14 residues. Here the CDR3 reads CASSLGTGPFEAFF. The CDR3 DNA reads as TGTGCCAGCAGCTTAGGGACAGGTCCTTTTGAAGCTTTCTTT.

The CDR3 sequence: CASRDFDRSEAFF. As DNA, the CDR3 is TGCGCCAGCAGGGACTTCGACAGGTCTGAAGCTTTCTTT. V and J are TRBV10-2 and TRBJ1-1; perhaps TRBD1 as D (6 bases). V was clipped by 6 bases and J by 6 bases, with 14 bases between them. The CDR3 runs to 13 residues. In germline, CDR1 is WSHSY, CDR2 SAAADI.

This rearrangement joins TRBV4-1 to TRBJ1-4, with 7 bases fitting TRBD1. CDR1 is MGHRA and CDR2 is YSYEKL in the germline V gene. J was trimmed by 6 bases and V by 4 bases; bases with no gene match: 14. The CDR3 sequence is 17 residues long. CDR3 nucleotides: TGCGCCAGCAGCCTCCAGGTTGTTACAGGGGTAGATGAAAAACTGTTTTTT. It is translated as CASSLQVVTGVDEKLFF.

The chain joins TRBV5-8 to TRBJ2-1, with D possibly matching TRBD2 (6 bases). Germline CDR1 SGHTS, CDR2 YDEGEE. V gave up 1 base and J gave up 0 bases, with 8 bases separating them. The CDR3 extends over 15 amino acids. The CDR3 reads CASSLFGSSYNEQFF. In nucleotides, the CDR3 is TGTGCCAGCAGCTTGTTCGGGAGCTCCTACAATGAGCAGTTCTTC.

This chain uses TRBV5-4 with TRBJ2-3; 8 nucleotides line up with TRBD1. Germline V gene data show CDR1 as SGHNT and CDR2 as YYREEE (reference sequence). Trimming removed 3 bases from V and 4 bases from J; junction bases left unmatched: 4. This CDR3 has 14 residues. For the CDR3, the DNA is TGTGCCAGCAGCTCGGCAGGGGGCCCAGATACGCAGTATTTT. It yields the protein CASSSAGGPDTQYF.

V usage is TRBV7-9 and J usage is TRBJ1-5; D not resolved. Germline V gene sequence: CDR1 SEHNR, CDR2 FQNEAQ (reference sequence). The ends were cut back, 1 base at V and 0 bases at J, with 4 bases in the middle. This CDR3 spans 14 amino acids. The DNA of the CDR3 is TGTGCCAGCAGCTTAGGGAATAGCAATCAGCCCCAGCATTTT. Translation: CASSLGNSNQPQHF.

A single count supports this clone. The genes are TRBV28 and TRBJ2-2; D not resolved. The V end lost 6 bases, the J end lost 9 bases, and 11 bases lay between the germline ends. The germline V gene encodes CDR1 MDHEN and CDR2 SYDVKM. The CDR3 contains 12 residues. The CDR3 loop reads CASRTPVRELFF. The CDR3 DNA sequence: TGTGCCAGCAGAACCCCCGTCCGGGAGCTGTTTTTT.

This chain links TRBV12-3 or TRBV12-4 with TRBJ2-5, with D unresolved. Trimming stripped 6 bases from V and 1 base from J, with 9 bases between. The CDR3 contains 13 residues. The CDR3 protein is CASRVLPQETQYF. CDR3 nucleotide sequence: TGTGCCAGCAGGGTACTCCCCCAAGAGACCCAGTACTTC.